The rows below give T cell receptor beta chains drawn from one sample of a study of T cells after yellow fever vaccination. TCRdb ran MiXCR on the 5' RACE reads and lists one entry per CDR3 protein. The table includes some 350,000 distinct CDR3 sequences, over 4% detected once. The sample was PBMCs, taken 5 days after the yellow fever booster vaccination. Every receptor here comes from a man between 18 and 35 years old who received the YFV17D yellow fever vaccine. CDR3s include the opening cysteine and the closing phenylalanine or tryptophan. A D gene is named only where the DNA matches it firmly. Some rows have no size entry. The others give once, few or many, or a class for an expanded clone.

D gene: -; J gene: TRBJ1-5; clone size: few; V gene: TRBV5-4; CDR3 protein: CASSSGGRGGNQPQHF; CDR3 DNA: TGTGCCAGCAGCTCCGGAGGGCGGGGTGGCAATCAGCCCCAGCATTTT
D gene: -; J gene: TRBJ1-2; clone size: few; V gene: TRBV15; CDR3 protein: CATSRGEYGYTF; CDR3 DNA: TGTGCCACCAGCAGGGGGGAATATGGCTACACCTTC
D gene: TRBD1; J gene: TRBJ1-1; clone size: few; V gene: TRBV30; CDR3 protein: CAWSRFQGVNTEAFF; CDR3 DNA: TGTGCCTGGAGTCGCTTCCAGGGGGTGAACACTGAAGCTTTCTTT
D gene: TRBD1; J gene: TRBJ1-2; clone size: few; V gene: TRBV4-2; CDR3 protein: CASSQASGTGYGYTF; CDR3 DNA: TGTGCCAGCAGCCAAGCCTCCGGGACAGGGTACGGCTACACCTTC
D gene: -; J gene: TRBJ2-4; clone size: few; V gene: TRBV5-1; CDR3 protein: CASSLAGSAKNIQYF; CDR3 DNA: TGCGCCAGCAGCTTGGCGGGGTCGGCCAAAAACATTCAGTACTTC
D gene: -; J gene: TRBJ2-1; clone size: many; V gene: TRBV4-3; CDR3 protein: CASSQGGNFYNEQFF; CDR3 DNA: TGCGCCAGCAGCCAAGGAGGGAACTTTTACAATGAGCAGTTCTTC
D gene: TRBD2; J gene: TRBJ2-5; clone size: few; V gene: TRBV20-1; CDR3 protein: CSARGLAGAASGGVRETQYF; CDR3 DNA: TGCAGTGCTAGAGGACTAGCGGGAGCAGCCTCAGGAGGGGTCCGTGAGACCCAGTACTTC
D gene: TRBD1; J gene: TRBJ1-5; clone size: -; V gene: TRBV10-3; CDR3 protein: CATRYRDSINQPQHF; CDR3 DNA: TGTGCCACCAGGTACCGGGACAGTATCAATCAGCCCCAGCATTTT
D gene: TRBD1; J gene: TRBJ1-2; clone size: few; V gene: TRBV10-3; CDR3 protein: CAITWTGSGGYTF; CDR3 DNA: TGTGCCATCACTTGGACAGGGAGTGGTGGCTACACCTTC
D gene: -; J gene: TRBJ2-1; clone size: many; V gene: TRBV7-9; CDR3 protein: CASSLIEGGEQFF; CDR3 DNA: TGTGCCAGCAGCTTAATCGAGGGTGGTGAGCAGTTCTTC
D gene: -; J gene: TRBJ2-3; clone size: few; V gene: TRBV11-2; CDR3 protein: CASSSRGGGTDTQYF; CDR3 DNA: TGTGCCAGCAGTTCCCGGGGCGGGGGCACAGATACGCAGTATTTT
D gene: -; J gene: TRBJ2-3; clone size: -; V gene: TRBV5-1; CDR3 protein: CASSLNPGSGAGADTQYF; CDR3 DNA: TGCGCCAGCAGCTTGAACCCAGGCTCGGGAGCAGGGGCAGATACGCAGTATTTT
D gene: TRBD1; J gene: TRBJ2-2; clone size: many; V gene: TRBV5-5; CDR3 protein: CASSIQGASTNTGELFF; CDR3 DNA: TGTGCCAGCAGCATACAGGGGGCCTCAACGAACACCGGGGAGCTGTTTTTT
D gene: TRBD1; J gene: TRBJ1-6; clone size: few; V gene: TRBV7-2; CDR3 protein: CATPPDRAGNSPLHF; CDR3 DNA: TGTGCCACCCCGCCGGACAGGGCGGGGAATTCACCCCTCCACTTT
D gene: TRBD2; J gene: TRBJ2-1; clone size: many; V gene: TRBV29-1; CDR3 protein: CSVDASGGREQFF; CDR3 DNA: TGCAGCGTTGACGCTAGCGGGGGCCGGGAGCAGTTCTTC
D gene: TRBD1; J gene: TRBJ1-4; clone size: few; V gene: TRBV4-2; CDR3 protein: CASSQTGGYEKLFF; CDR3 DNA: TGTGCCAGCAGCCAGACAGGGGGATATGAAAAACTGTTTTTT
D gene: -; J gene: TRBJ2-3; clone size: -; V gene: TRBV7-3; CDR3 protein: CASSLSPSLGTDTQYF; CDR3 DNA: TGTGCCAGCAGCTTAAGCCCCTCCCTCGGCACAGATACGCAGTATTTT
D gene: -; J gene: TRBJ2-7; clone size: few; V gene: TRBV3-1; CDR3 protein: CASSTGTISYEQYF; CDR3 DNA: TGTGCCAGCAGCACCGGGACCATCTCCTACGAGCAGTACTTC
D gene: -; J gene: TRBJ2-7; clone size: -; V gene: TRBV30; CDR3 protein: CAWSVPGFSYEQYF; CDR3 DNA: TGTGCCTGGAGTGTACCCGGCTTCTCCTACGAGCAGTACTTC
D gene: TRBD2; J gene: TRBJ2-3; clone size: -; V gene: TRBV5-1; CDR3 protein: CASSLRGLAGGPATQYF; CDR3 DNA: TGCGCCAGCAGCTTGCGGGGACTAGCGGGGGGGCCGGCTACGCAGTATTTT
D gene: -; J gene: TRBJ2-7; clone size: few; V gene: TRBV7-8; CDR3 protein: CASSLDPNSYEQYF; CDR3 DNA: TGTGCCAGCAGCTTAGATCCCAACTCCTACGAGCAGTACTTC
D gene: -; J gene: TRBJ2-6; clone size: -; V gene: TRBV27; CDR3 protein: CASSFLGPPGANVLTF; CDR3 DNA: TGTGCCAGCAGTTTTTTGGGGCCCCCTGGGGCCAACGTCCTGACTTTC
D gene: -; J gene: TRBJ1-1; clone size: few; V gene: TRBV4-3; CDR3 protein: CASSPERRQEITEAFF; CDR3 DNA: TGCGCCAGCAGCCCAGAAAGACGACAGGAAATCACTGAAGCTTTCTTT
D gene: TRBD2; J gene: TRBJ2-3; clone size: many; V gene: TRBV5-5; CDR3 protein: CASSWPLAGDTDTQYF; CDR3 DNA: TGTGCCAGCAGCTGGCCCCTAGCGGGGGACACAGATACGCAGTATTTT
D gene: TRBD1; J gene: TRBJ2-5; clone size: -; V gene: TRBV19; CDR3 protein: CASSFRQGPETQYF; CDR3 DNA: TGTGCCAGTAGTTTCCGACAGGGCCCAGAGACCCAGTACTTC
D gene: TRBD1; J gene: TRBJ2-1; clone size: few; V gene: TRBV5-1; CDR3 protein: CASSRDRGRVYEQFF; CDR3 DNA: TGCGCCAGCAGCAGGGACAGGGGGCGGGTTTATGAGCAGTTCTTC
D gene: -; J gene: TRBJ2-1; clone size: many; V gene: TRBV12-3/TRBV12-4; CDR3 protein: CASSQGSQLVHEQFF; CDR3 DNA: TGTGCCAGCAGCCAAGGGTCACAGCTGGTCCATGAGCAGTTCTTC
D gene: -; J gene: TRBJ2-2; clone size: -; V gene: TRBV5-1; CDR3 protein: CASSSRPGTPNTGELFF; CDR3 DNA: TGCGCCAGCAGTTCCCGACCCGGGACACCGAACACCGGGGAGCTGTTTTTT
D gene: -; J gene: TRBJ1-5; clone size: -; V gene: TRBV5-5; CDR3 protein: CASSLFSGHNQPQHF; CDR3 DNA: TGTGCCAGCAGCTTGTTTTCCGGACACAATCAGCCCCAGCATTTT
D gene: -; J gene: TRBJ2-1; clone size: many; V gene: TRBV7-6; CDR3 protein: CASSLGGLRQGNEQFF; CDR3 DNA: TGTGCCAGCAGCCTAGGGGGTTTGCGGCAGGGCAATGAGCAGTTCTTC
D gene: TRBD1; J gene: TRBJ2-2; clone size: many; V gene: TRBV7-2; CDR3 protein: CASSQRTGGSFGELFF; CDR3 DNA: TGTGCCAGCAGCCAACGGACAGGGGGCTCTTTCGGGGAGCTGTTTTTT
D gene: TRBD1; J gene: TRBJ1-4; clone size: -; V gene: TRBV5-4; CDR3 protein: CASSPGQGRDEKLFF; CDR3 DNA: TGTGCCAGCAGCCCCGGACAGGGAAGGGATGAAAAACTGTTTTTT
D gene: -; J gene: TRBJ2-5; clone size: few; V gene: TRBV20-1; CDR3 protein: CSARDPGGRGETQYF; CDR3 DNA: TGCAGTGCTAGAGATCCCGGGGGGCGCGGGGAGACCCAGTACTTC
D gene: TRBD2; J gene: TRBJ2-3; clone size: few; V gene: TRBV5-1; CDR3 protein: CASSLPGLAGGSDTQYF; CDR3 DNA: TGCGCCAGCAGCCTACCGGGACTAGCGGGGGGCTCAGATACGCAGTATTTT
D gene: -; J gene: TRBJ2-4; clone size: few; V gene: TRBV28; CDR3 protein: CASSSWRGKNIQYF; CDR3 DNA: TGTGCCAGCAGTTCGTGGAGGGGGAAGAACATTCAGTACTTC
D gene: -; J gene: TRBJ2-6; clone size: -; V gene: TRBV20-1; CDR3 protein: CSARQLSGANVLTF; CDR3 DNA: TGCAGTGCTAGACAACTCTCTGGGGCCAACGTCCTGACTTTC
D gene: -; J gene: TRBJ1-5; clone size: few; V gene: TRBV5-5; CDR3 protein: CASTLTGVTNQPQHF; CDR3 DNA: TGTGCCAGCACCCTGACAGGAGTCACCAATCAGCCCCAGCATTTT
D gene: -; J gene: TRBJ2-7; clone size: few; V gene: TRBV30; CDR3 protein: CAEAPSGAPYEQYF; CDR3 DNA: TGTGCCGAAGCCCCATCCGGCGCGCCTTACGAGCAGTACTTC
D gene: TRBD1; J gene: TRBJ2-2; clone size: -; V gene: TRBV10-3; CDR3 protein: CAISLDRAAGELFF; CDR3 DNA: TGTGCCATCAGCTTAGACAGGGCGGCCGGGGAGCTGTTTTTT
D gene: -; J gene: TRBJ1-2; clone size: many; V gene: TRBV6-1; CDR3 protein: CASTEDVDYGYTF; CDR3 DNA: TGTGCCAGCACCGAAGATGTCGACTATGGCTACACCTTC
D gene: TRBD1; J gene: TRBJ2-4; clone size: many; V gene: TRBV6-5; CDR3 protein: CATSRTGLVNIQYF; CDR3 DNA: TGTGCCACCTCCCGGACAGGGTTGGTGAACATTCAGTACTTC
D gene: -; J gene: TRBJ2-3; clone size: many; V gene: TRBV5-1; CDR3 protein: CASSLRPLGADTQYF; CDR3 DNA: TGCGCCAGCAGCTTGCGCCCACTAGGGGCAGATACGCAGTATTTT
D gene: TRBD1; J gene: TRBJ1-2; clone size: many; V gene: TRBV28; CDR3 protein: CASSLSMGQEGYTF; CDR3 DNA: TGTGCCAGCAGTTTATCTATGGGACAGGAGGGCTACACCTTC
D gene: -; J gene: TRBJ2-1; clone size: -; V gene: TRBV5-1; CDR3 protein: CASSLVGEGSNEQFF; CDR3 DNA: TGCGCCAGCAGCTTGGTTGGGGAAGGGTCCAATGAGCAGTTCTTC
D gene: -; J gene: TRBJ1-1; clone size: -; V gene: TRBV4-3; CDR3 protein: CACSKTSVGYTEAFF; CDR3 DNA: TGCGCCTGCAGCAAGACCAGCGTGGGGTACACTGAAGCTTTCTTT
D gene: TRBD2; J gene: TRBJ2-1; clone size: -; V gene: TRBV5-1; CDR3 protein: CASSLASSGSEQFF; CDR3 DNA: TGCGCCAGCAGCCTGGCGAGTAGCGGGAGTGAGCAGTTCTTC
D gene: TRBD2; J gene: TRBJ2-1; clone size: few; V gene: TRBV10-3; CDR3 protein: CASSTSGGIYNEQFF; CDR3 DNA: TGTGCCAGTTCGACTAGCGGGGGAATCTACAATGAGCAGTTCTTC
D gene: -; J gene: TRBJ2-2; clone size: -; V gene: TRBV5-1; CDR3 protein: CASSLGAANTGELFF; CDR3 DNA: TGCGCCAGCAGCTTAGGCGCTGCGAACACCGGGGAGCTGTTTTTT
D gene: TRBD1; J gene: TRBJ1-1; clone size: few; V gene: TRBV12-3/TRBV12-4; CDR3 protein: CASSRQGTGTEAFF; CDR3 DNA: TGTGCCAGCAGTAGACAGGGAACGGGGACTGAAGCTTTCTTT
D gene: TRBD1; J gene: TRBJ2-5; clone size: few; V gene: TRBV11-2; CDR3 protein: CASSLLPGQGGTQYF; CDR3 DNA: TGTGCCAGCAGCTTACTCCCGGGACAGGGTGGGACCCAGTACTTC